Listed below are T cell receptor beta chains from one sample, sequenced in a study of neoadjuvant anti-PD-1 for oral cavity cancer. Clones were sequenced by immunoSEQ multiplex PCR, and TCRdb holds only the in-frame ones, with some missing. The sample records about 8,000 clones, 67% being singletons. Here the sequenced sample was PBMCs, taken after nivolumab (anti-PD-1) treatment. These TCRs come from a person between 40 and 85 years old with oral cavity squamous cell carcinoma. Both conserved end residues are part of each CDR3. A D gene is named only where the DNA matches it firmly. Rows give clone size only sometimes, using once, few, many, or a class for an expanded clone.

cdr3_nt: TGTGCCAGCAGCCAAGGGCCAGGCCCCCAAGAGACCCAGTACTTC
cdr3_aa: CASSQGPGPQETQYF
v_call: TRBV14
clone_size: NA
d_call: NA
cdr3_length: 15
j_call: TRBJ2-5

cdr3_nt: TGCAGCGTTGGACAGGGGGCTGACGAGCAGTACTTC
cdr3_aa: CSVGQGADEQYF
v_call: TRBV29-1
clone_size: NA
d_call: TRBD1
cdr3_length: 12
j_call: TRBJ2-7

cdr3_nt: TGTGCCATCAGTGCCGAGACAGGGCTTTACAGTGGCTACACCTTC
cdr3_aa: CAISAETGLYSGYTF
v_call: TRBV10-3
clone_size: NA
d_call: TRBD1
cdr3_length: 15
j_call: TRBJ1-2

cdr3_nt: TGCGCCAGCAAGCTTGGCTCGTCACCTGGGGCCAACGTCCTGACTTTC
cdr3_aa: CASKLGSSPGANVLTF
v_call: TRBV5-1
clone_size: NA
d_call: NA
cdr3_length: 16
j_call: TRBJ2-6

cdr3_nt: TGCGCCAGCAGCTTCACTAGCGGGGGAAACACAGATACGCAGTATTTT
cdr3_aa: CASSFTSGGNTDTQYF
v_call: TRBV5-1
clone_size: NA
d_call: TRBD2
cdr3_length: 16
j_call: TRBJ2-3

cdr3_nt: TGTGCCACCAGTAGAGGACAGGGGTCAAGGGATACGCAGTATTTT
cdr3_aa: CATSRGQGSRDTQYF
v_call: TRBV15
clone_size: NA
d_call: TRBD1
cdr3_length: 15
j_call: TRBJ2-3

cdr3_nt: TGCGCCAGCAGCCAAGTATGGACAGGGGGCATATACGAGCAGTACTTC
cdr3_aa: CASSQVWTGGIYEQYF
v_call: TRBV4-1
clone_size: NA
d_call: TRBD1
cdr3_length: 16
j_call: TRBJ2-7

cdr3_nt: TGTGCCAGCAGCCAAGGGACAGAGGCTGAAGCTTTCTTT
cdr3_aa: CASSQGTEAEAFF
v_call: TRBV4-2
clone_size: NA
d_call: NA
cdr3_length: 13
j_call: TRBJ1-1

cdr3_nt: TGTGCCAGCAGTTTCCTGGGTTACGGCGGGGATACGCAGTATTTT
cdr3_aa: CASSFLGYGGDTQYF
v_call: TRBV28
clone_size: NA
d_call: NA
cdr3_length: 15
j_call: TRBJ2-3

cdr3_nt: TGTGCCAGCAGCACCCCCACCCGGGCAGCGCTAATAGCCAAAAACATTCAGTACTTC
cdr3_aa: CASSTPTRAALIAKNIQYF
v_call: TRBV7-9
clone_size: NA
d_call: NA
cdr3_length: 19
j_call: TRBJ2-4

cdr3_nt: TGTGCCAGCAAGCGGACAGACACCGGGGAGCTGTTTTTT
cdr3_aa: CASKRTDTGELFF
v_call: TRBV6-4
clone_size: NA
d_call: NA
cdr3_length: 13
j_call: TRBJ2-2

cdr3_nt: TGTGCCAGTAGTACGCAGATTGCAAATGAGCAGTTCTTC
cdr3_aa: CASSTQIANEQFF
v_call: TRBV19
clone_size: NA
d_call: NA
cdr3_length: 13
j_call: TRBJ2-1

cdr3_nt: TGTGCCAGCAGTCCGACATTGGGACCACTCGGGGAGCTGTTTTTT
cdr3_aa: CASSPTLGPLGELFF
v_call: TRBV9
clone_size: few
d_call: NA
cdr3_length: 15
j_call: TRBJ2-2

cdr3_nt: TGTGCCAGCAGCCAAGCCTGGACTAGCGACACCATATATTTT
cdr3_aa: CASSQAWTSDTIYF
v_call: TRBV14
clone_size: few
d_call: NA
cdr3_length: 14
j_call: TRBJ1-3

cdr3_nt: TGTGCCAGCTCACCCAACGGACATGGCACCGGGGAGCTGTTTTTT
cdr3_aa: CASSPNGHGTGELFF
v_call: TRBV18
clone_size: NA
d_call: NA
cdr3_length: 15
j_call: TRBJ2-2

cdr3_nt: TGTGCCACCAGCGGCGTAGGTAGCGGGGGCCTCTCCTACGAGCAGTACTTC
cdr3_aa: CATSGVGSGGLSYEQYF
v_call: TRBV15
clone_size: few
d_call: TRBD2
cdr3_length: 17
j_call: TRBJ2-7

cdr3_nt: TGTGCCAGCAGCTCGCTGCGGGGGGGCCGAGAGACCCAGTACTTC
cdr3_aa: CASSSLRGGRETQYF
v_call: TRBV27
clone_size: medium-sized
d_call: TRBD2
cdr3_length: 15
j_call: TRBJ2-5

cdr3_nt: TGTGCCAGCAGCCTACAGGGAAGTGACTATGGCTACACCTTC
cdr3_aa: CASSLQGSDYGYTF
v_call: TRBV5-5
clone_size: few
d_call: NA
cdr3_length: 14
j_call: TRBJ1-2

cdr3_nt: TGTGCCAGCAGTTTATGGGACAGAGGAGAAAAACTGTTTTTT
cdr3_aa: CASSLWDRGEKLFF
v_call: TRBV28
clone_size: NA
d_call: NA
cdr3_length: 14
j_call: TRBJ1-4

cdr3_nt: TGTGCCAGCAGCGCCCGGGACAGCTTACCCTCTGGAAACACCATATATTTT
cdr3_aa: CASSARDSLPSGNTIYF
v_call: TRBV9
clone_size: few
d_call: TRBD1
cdr3_length: 17
j_call: TRBJ1-3

cdr3_nt: TGTGCCAGCAGCTTAGATGAGGGACAGGAGTACGAGCAGTACTTC
cdr3_aa: CASSLDEGQEYEQYF
v_call: TRBV11-3
clone_size: few
d_call: TRBD1
cdr3_length: 15
j_call: TRBJ2-7

cdr3_nt: TGCAGCGTGGATCTACAGGGGGCGGGTGGGCAAGAGACCCAGTACTTC
cdr3_aa: CSVDLQGAGGQETQYF
v_call: TRBV29-1
clone_size: NA
d_call: TRBD1
cdr3_length: 16
j_call: TRBJ2-5

cdr3_nt: TGTGCCATCAGTGGGGCAGGGGGCAGGACTGAAGCTTTCTTT
cdr3_aa: CAISGAGGRTEAFF
v_call: TRBV6-5
clone_size: NA
d_call: TRBD1
cdr3_length: 14
j_call: TRBJ1-1

cdr3_nt: TGTGCCAGCAGATTCGACATCTGGAACACTGAAGCTTTCTTT
cdr3_aa: CASRFDIWNTEAFF
v_call: TRBV4-2
clone_size: NA
d_call: NA
cdr3_length: 14
j_call: TRBJ1-1

cdr3_nt: TGTGCCAGCACCCCGGCCAGCCTCATGAACACTGAAGCTTTCTTT
cdr3_aa: CASTPASLMNTEAFF
v_call: TRBV2
clone_size: NA
d_call: NA
cdr3_length: 15
j_call: TRBJ1-1